Below, one T cell receptor (beta chain) is given with its context. The antigen is undetermined. The time point: blood 2 weeks post-SBRT. The treatment here: 15 Gy SBRT to primary tumor, nephrectomy 4 weeks later. Blood was sampled at baseline, 2 weeks and 4 weeks after SBRT. Clear cell pathology was present in this patient's renal cell carcinoma. The data were taken from a study of radiation and T cells in renal cell carcinoma. The study, taken as a whole, reports: Top tumor clonotypes rose in blood 2 weeks post-radiation, then contracted. No pretreatment tumor biopsies were available for baseline clonotypes.

Using immunoSEQ multiplex PCR, the repertoire was profiled, and TCRdb retains in-frame clones only, with some absent. The sample has 40,000 to 60,000 clones, 80% seen once; the top ten hold about 30%. The material sequenced was blood, taken from a patient whose treatment included radiotherapy and nephrectomy. The sequence was obtained from a woman in her 70s with renal cell carcinoma.

The CDR3 DNA reads as TGTGCCAGTAGTAAACGGACAGGAGAGAGCTCCTACAATGAGCAGTTCTTC. Protein product: CASSKRTGESSYNEQFF. V usage is TRBV19 and J usage is TRBJ2-1, with TRBD1 matching 7 bases. Germline CDR1 LNHDA, CDR2 SQIVND (reference sequence). This CDR3 is built from 17 residues. Trimming at V came to 4 bases and at J to 0 bases, leaving 9 bases not matched to a gene.